Listed below are T cell receptor beta chains from one sample, sequenced in a study of blood T cell repertoires in COVID-19. Method: immunoSEQ multiplex PCR; TCRdb's copy keeps in-frame clones and lacks some. The table lists some 260,000 clones, roughly nine tenths of them singletons. Sequencing used PBMCs or T cells enriched from blood (not recorded which). These receptor sequences come from a woman aged 30 to 39 with acute COVID-19. The CDR3 runs from the conserved cysteine through the conserved F or W. Fields, in order: V gene, CDR3 protein.

TRBV3-1/TRBV3-2 | CASSLRTGFASKYGYTF
TRBV2 | CASSELTGGITEAFF
TRBV5-5 | CASSGGRSNQPQHF
TRBV29-1 | CSVGRGSGNTIYF
TRBV21-1 | CASSNRRNTIYF
TRBV4-2 | CASSQEAGTGYGYTF
TRBV5-4 | CASSPQTGTNTGELFF
TRBV6-5 | CASSYSRTGSSYEQYF
TRBV5-5 | CASSQPGRGHAFF
TRBV7-9 | CASSQDREWDEQYF
TRBV19 | CASSMDTLGLFSGNTIYF
TRBV27 | CASSLWEGSDSPLHF
TRBV9 | CASRDSRPYGYTF
TRBV5-1 | CASSLLAGGRNEQFF
TRBV19 | CASSRTSGQETQYF
TRBV28 | CASSIRTGMTGTEAFF
TRBV28 | CASSQGDEQYF
TRBV5-4 | CASSLPGAKDTQYF
TRBV11-2 | CASSFQPSGGAPYEQYF
TRBV7-8 | CASSLAGDRGTSGNTIYF
TRBV27 | CASSSSGQGPSHQPQHF
TRBV2 | CASSELSNQPQHF
TRBV5-1 | CASSLVTGGSGNTIYF
TRBV27 | CASSSLTLAGEGTWGSYNEQFF
TRBV27 | CASSPTQPGQADNEQFF
TRBV25-1 | CASGLQGGNTIYF
TRBV15 | CATSTTGQGVQPQHF
TRBV4-1 | CASSQGPQAGVTQYF
TRBV6-5 | CASGLGVEQYF
TRBV10-3 | CAISESYRGDIYGYTF
TRBV28 | CASSRGRGWGEKLFF
TRBV30 | CAWKIRQPTNEKLFF
TRBV6-1 | CASSGRTGRRNSGNTIYF
TRBV24-1 | CATSDLTSGGAGEQFF
TRBV11-2 | CASSFFGGTFYEQYF
TRBV12-3/TRBV12-4 | CASSYNDQPQHF
TRBV12-3/TRBV12-4 | CASSLAPRAEAFF
TRBV5-4 | CASSTPGTGRNNGYTF
TRBV2 | CASSGQGDEKLFF
TRBV5-1 | CASSVATNTGELFF
TRBV7-7 | CASSLNQGSAYEQYF
TRBV11-3 | CASSLRSDGGGELFF
TRBV6-5 | CASRPIQGANGELFF
TRBV18 | CASRLLAGPSHTGELFF
TRBV7-9 | CASSSRTGWDEQFF
TRBV6-5 | CASSYAWTGEGDTQYF
TRBV11-2 | CASSFGTGSTDTQYF
TRBV18 | CASSPLSGQGAHEQYF
TRBV7-6 | CASSFGGTLYTDTQYF
TRBV27 | CASSLSQGAREKLFF
TRBV21-1 | CASSKIRTGDMNTEAFF
TRBV5-4 | CASSLRGTYEQYF
TRBV11-2 | CASSWTGELFF